This T cell receptor beta chain was captured by sequencing in a study of CD8 T cells in Susac syndrome. The CDR3 is 14 amino acids. The germline CDR1 and CDR2 sequences are MNHEY and SVGEGT. Trimming removed 2 bases from V and 7 bases from J, with 14 bases in between. This clonotype was recorded once. A quantity of roughly 0.5 to 1 ug RNA underwent reverse transcription using random hexamers. Amplification of TCR beta CDR3 used immunoSEQ multiplex PCR across 54 Vbeta and 13 Jbeta. Via MiXCR, TCRdb re-called the immunoSEQ multiplex PCR reads, giving one row per CDR3 protein. The table has approximately 100,000 distinct CDR3 sequences, under 95% seen once; the top ten hold 0.12%. CD8+ and CD4+ blood T cells underwent TCR beta sequencing. Healthy donors formed controls matched for age and sex.

J is TRBJ1-1 and V is TRBV6-2 or TRBV6-3, with a possible D match to TRBD1 (5 bases). The receptor was isolated from a human donor in good health. Sequencing was carried out using CD8+ T cells from PBMCs. CDR3 coding DNA: TGTGCCAGCAGTTACGGTGCAGGGAGTATTGAAGCTTTCTTT. Translating gives CASSYGAGSIEAFF.